This TCR beta chain was sequenced for a study of cytomegalovirus exposure and HLA in healthy donors. General study findings and limits: Later analysis identified several of the most significant clusters that appeared linked to common viral pathogens.

V was pared by 8 bases and J by 5 bases, with 12 bases between. In germline, CDR1 is SGHAT, CDR2 FQNNGV. There are 13 residues in the CDR3. In the PCR, 60 Vbeta and 13 Jbeta primers were used. Assay used: immunoSEQ multiplex PCR; TCRdb lists only in-frame clones, some missing. The sample carries over 95,000 clones, over 55% recorded once. In the case of this clone: Its antigen is currently unknown.

The TCR sequence derives from a young man in good health and CMV-seropositive. The sample was PBMCs. The V and J genes are TRBV11-2 and TRBJ1-4, with no clear D. In nucleotides, the CDR3 is TGTGCCAGCGGGAGAGACCCGAATGAAAAACTGTTTTTT. This gives the protein CASGRDPNEKLFF.